This TCR beta chain was documented in a study of T cells expressing NK-cell markers. Germline CDR1 reads SGHVS; CDR2 reads FNYEAQ. This CDR3 is built from 15 residues. TCRdb reanalyzed the 5' RACE reads and collapses them to one entry per CDR3 protein, without DNA. The specimen's table records about 550,000 distinct CDR3 sequences. For this clonotype: Its antigen remains unidentified.

Findings and limits, study-wide: Dominant NKG2C+ clonotypes were found to form 1.0-7.0% of CD8+ T cells in six donors.

The rearrangement links TRBV7-6 to TRBJ2-2; the TRBD1 assignment by TCRdb is unverifiable without DNA. The sequenced material came from blood T cells: a sorted CD56 or NKG2C T cell subset, CD4+ or CD8+ T cells, or bulk PBMC T cells (not recorded which). The sequence was obtained from a man younger than 35 in good health. The chain's CDR3 is CASSFYRGRPGELFF.